This T cell receptor (beta chain) comes out of a study of cytomegalovirus exposure and HLA in healthy donors. The PCR contained 60 Vbeta and 13 Jbeta primers. Using immunoSEQ multiplex PCR, the repertoire was profiled, and TCRdb retains in-frame clones only, with some absent. The sample includes over 150,000 clones, around 83% of them seen just once. Worth noting for this clone: The target antigen is unknown.

Whole-study findings and limits: CMV serostatus was the only recorded immune exposure for donors. In a later analysis, common viral pathogens appeared linked to several of the most significant clusters. In all likelihood, a cluster of highly shared sequence variants was a sequencing artifact.

Losses at the gene ends were 3 bases for V and 5 bases for J; bases not matched to a gene: 5. This CDR3 is 15 amino acids long. Germline V gene sequence: CDR1 SNHLY, CDR2 FYNNEI. The V gene is TRBV2, the J gene TRBJ2-1, with 9 bases identical to TRBD1. The sequenced sample was PBMCs. The sequence came from a girl between 2 and 10 years old in good health and CMV-seropositive. The CDR3 is CASSDVTGGNNEQFF. CDR3 in DNA: TGTGCCAGCAGTGATGTGACAGGGGGTAACAATGAGCAGTTCTTC.